One and the same sample provided the 5 T cell receptor beta chains below, sequenced in a study of blood T cell repertoires in COVID-19. Repertoires were generated with immunoSEQ multiplex PCR, while TCRdb's copy carries only in-frame clones and drops some. The sample shows 100,000 to 150,000 clones, roughly 84% of them seen only once. The specimen sequenced was peripheral blood. All receptors come from an elderly woman with acute or convalescent COVID-19.

The CDR3 DNA is TGTGCCAGCAGCCCCCGGTGGTACTCTGGAAACACCATATATTTT. Its protein product is CASSPRWYSGNTIYF. The chain couples TRBV7-8 to TRBJ1-3, with D unresolved. The germline V gene has CDR1 SGHVS and CDR2 FQNEAQ. This CDR3 has 15 residues. Trimming removed 5 bases from V and 0 bases from J, with 11 bases in between.

V usage is TRBV11-3 and J usage is TRBJ2-1; 10 nucleotides align to TRBD2. Looked up from germline, CDR1 is SGHNT and CDR2 is YENEEA. The length of the CDR3 is 17 residues. J lost 8 bases, V lost 5 bases, and 15 bases had no gene match. The CDR3 nucleotides read TGTGCCAGCAGCCCTAGGTCGTCTAGCGGGAGTTGGGATGAGCAGTTCTTC. This gives the protein CASSPRSSSGSWDEQFF.

Only one count was recorded for this clone. V gene TRBV19 combines with J gene TRBJ2-2; 7 nucleotides match TRBD1. CDR1 and CDR2 (germline): LNHDA, SQIVND (reference sequence). The CDR3 covers 14 residues. The V segment lost 10 bases and the J segment 2 bases; nucleotides outside the gene matches: 7. As DNA, the CDR3 is TGTGCCACAGGGACAGAAGAAAACACCGGGGAGCTGTTTTTT. It encodes CATGTEENTGELFF.

In this sample, this clone turned up once. The V gene is TRBV6-1, the J gene TRBJ1-4, with 7 positions matching TRBD1. V lost 3 bases and J lost 2; bases outside the gene matches: 3. In germline, CDR1 is MNHNS, CDR2 SASEGT. The CDR3 consists of 15 residues. The CDR3 protein is CASSDRGYTNEKLFF. The CDR3 nucleotides read TGTGCCAGCAGTGACAGGGGGTACACTAATGAAAAACTGTTTTTT.

The chain links TRBV18 to TRBJ1-4; tentatively, D is TRBD1 (6 bases). This CDR3 comprises 15 residues. Germline V gene lookup returns CDR1 KGHSH and CDR2 LQKENI. Trimming removed 2 bases from V and 4 bases from J, with 11 bases in between. The CDR3 DNA is TGTGCCAGCTCACCAAGCTACAGGGATAATGAAAAACTGTTTTTT. Amino acid sequence: CASSPSYRDNEKLFF.